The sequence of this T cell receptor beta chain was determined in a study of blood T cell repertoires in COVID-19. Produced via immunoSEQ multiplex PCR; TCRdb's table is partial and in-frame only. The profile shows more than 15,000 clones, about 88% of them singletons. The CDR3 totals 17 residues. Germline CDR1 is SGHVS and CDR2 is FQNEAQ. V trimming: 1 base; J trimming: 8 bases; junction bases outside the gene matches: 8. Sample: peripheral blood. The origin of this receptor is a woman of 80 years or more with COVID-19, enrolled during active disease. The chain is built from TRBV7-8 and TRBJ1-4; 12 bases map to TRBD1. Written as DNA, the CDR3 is TGTGCCAGCAGCTTAGTAGCCGGGACAGGGGGCAGGGAAAAACTGTTTTTT. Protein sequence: CASSLVAGTGGREKLFF.